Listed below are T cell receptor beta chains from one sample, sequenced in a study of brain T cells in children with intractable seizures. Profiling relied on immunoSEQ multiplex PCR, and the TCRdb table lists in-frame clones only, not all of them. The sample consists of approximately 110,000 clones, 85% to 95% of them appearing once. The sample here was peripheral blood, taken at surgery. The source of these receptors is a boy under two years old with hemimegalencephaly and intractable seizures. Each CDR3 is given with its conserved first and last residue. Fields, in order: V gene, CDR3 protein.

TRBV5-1 CASSLGDRGDQPQHF
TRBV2 CASRLAGAQAGEQYF
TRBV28 CASSLPSTLPPGEQYF
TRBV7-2 CASRYTGGGGNTIYF
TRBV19 CASSIVGQDTEAFF
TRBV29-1 CSVEENLRGPNTEAFF
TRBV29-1 CSVEASTGRYGYTF
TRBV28 CASSPLGLGDYEQYF
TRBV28 CASTSGGGGYTF
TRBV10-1 CASTKGQVRNEKLFF
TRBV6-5 CASPGQGPDTQYF
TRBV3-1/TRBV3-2 CASSQVGSSETQYF
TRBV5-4 CASSLGGNTIYF
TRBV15 CATSREGRPPGGYTF
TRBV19 CASSIAGLNEQFF
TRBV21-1 CASSKYRAHTEAFF
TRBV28 CASTPVEGLGSYNEQFF
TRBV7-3 CASSLAGNTEAFF
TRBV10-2 CASSESLRATNYGYTF
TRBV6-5 CASSYAGDGDEQFF
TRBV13 CASSQGQGVVYEQYF
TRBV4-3 CASSPRTGGLGQYF
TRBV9 CASSVARAGNTIYF